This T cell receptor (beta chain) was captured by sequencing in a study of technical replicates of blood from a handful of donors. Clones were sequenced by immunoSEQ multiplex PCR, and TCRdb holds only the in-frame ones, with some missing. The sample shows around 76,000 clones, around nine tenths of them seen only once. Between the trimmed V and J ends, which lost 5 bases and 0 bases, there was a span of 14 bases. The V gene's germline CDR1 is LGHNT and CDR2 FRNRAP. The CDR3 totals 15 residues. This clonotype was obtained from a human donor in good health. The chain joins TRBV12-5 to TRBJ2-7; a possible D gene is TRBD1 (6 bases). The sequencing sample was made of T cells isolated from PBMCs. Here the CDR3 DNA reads TGTGCTAGTGGTAGAAAAATGGACAGCTCCTACGAGCAGTACTTC. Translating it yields CASGRKMDSSYEQYF.